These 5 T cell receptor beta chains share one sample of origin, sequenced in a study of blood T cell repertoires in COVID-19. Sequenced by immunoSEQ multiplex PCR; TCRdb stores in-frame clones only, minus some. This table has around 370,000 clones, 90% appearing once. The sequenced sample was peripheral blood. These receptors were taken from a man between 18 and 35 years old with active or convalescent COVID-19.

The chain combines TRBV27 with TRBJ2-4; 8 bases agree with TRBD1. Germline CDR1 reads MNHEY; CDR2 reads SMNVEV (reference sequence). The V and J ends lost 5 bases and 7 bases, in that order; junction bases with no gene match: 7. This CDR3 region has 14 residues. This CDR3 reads CASSLDRGLNIQYF. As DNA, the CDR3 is TGTGCCAGCAGTCTAGACAGGGGACTCAACATTCAGTACTTC.

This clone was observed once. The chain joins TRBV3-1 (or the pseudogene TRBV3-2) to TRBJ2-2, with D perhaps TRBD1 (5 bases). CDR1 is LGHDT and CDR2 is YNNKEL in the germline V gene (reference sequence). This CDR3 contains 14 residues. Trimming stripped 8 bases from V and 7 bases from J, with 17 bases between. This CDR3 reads CASENRGTGGELFF. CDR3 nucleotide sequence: TGTGCCAGCGAAAATAGAGGAACAGGCGGGGAGCTGTTTTTT.

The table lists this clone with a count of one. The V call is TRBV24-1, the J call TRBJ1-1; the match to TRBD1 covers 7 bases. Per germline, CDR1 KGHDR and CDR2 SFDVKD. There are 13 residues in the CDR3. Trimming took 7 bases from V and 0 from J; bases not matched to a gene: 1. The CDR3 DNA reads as TGTGCCACCAGGGACAGGCTGAACACTGAAGCTTTCTTT. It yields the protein CATRDRLNTEAFF.

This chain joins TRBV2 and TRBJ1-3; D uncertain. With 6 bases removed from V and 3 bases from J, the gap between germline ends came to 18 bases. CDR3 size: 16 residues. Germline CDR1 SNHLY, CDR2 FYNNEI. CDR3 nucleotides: TGTGCCAGCAGGCCCCCCGGACGGGATTATGGAAACACCATATATTTT. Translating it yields CASRPPGRDYGNTIYF.

Here the CDR3 DNA reads TGCAGCGTGACGGACAGGGACCTCTACGAGCAGTACTTC. Its translation: CSVTDRDLYEQYF. The V and J genes are TRBV29-1 and TRBJ2-7; 8 positions agree with TRBD1. Germline lookup yields CDR1 SQVTM and CDR2 ANQGSEA. The V and J ends lost 6 bases and 3 bases, in that order; junction bases with no gene match: 7. The CDR3 consists of 13 residues.